The rows below give T cell receptor beta chains drawn from one sample of a study of T cell repertoires in cytomegalovirus infection. TCRdb reanalysed the reads using MiXCR and keeps one entry per CDR3 protein. Of 450,000 to 600,000 distinct CDR3 sequences in the sample, roughly 46% were seen once. Their antigens remain unidentified. The material was cultured PBMCs, obtained from culture after CMV antigen stimulation. The source of these receptors is a human donor in good health (CMV status not recorded). Some clones in this sample may be carry-over from other donors' samples. CDR3s include the opening cysteine and the closing phenylalanine or tryptophan.

13 TRBJ2-7 TRBV20-1 CSAVDRVPYEQYF
15 TRBJ2-7 TRBV12-3/TRBV12-4 CASSLPGTGFDEQYF
15 TRBJ2-5 TRBV5-3 CARSFHGQPQETQYF
16 TRBJ2-7 TRBV6-2/TRBV6-3 CASGPRRAAKGYEQYF
14 TRBJ1-1 TRBV12-3/TRBV12-4 CASSFQGPNTEAFF
12 TRBJ2-1 TRBV7-9 CASSPGKNEQFF
15 TRBJ1-2 TRBV5-1 CASSLDVSTPFGYTF
14 TRBJ2-3 TRBV12-3/TRBV12-4 CASSSRASTDTQYF
14 TRBJ1-1 TRBV7-9 CASSRVGVGTEAFF
15 TRBJ2-5 TRBV7-2 CASSLEAGAQETQYF
15 TRBJ2-7 TRBV5-3 CASRQFGGQSYEQYF
14 TRBJ1-3 TRBV6-1 CASSRRSSGNTIYF
16 TRBJ1-5 TRBV10-2 CASSVSALTQGQPQHF
14 TRBJ2-1 TRBV3-1 CASSQLSTYNEQFF
15 TRBJ2-3 TRBV11-2 CASSLGDLHSDTQYF
15 TRBJ1-1 TRBV7-8 CATTPGTGTGTEAFF
13 TRBJ2-7 TRBV20-1 CSASYRRNYEQYF
14 TRBJ2-3 TRBV12-3/TRBV12-4 CASSRQSGVDTQYF
17 TRBJ2-6 TRBV6-1 CASSKTETTSGANVLTF
14 TRBJ1-1 TRBV7-2 CASSHVGANTEAFF
12 TRBJ2-2 TRBV7-8 CASSFSNGELFF
15 TRBJ2-7 TRBV7-9 CASAAGWQRSYEQYF
17 TRBJ2-1 TRBV20-1 CSARERARASGYNEQFF
13 TRBJ1-2 TRBV12-3/TRBV12-4 CASSLWGRGGYTF
13 TRBJ1-2 TRBV6-1 CASQLGANYGYTF
13 TRBJ2-2 TRBV27 CASRALGTGELFF
13 TRBJ1-1 TRBV10-3 CAISAGGNTEAFF
15 TRBJ2-2 TRBV7-6 CASSLKGAKAGELFF
16 TRBJ2-3 TRBV7-2 CASSLGVGLGLYTQYF
17 TRBJ2-1 TRBV7-6 CASSLEVSTSSYNEQFF
16 TRBJ2-3 TRBV7-9 CASSSVSGRGTDTQYF
13 TRBJ1-5 TRBV7-2 CASSLSGYQPQHF
14 TRBJ2-5 TRBV12-3/TRBV12-4 CASSGGREQETQYF
19 TRBJ2-7 TRBV7-2 CASSLVPPLAGEAPYEQYF
15 TRBJ1-5 TRBV7-2 CASSLGDRDVQPQHF
13 TRBJ1-1 TRBV19 CATVDRANTEAFF
13 TRBJ2-7 TRBV7-2 CASSPGLAGEQYF
14 TRBJ2-1 TRBV6-4 CASSPGQAYNEQFF
14 TRBJ2-1 TRBV18 CASSLGQGPSEQFF
13 TRBJ1-5 TRBV7-2 CASSLAGHQPQHF
16 TRBJ2-2 TRBV12-3/TRBV12-4 CASRKGTGGLPGELFF
14 TRBJ1-2 TRBV10-3 CAIMDEELGYGYTF
15 TRBJ2-6 TRBV7-6 CASSLGQSVNNVLTF
14 TRBJ1-5 TRBV6-6 CASSGHSSNQPQHF
16 TRBJ1-2 TRBV7-2 CASSLVGTKDLNGYTF
16 TRBJ2-2 TRBV10-3 CAISAGTSGDPGELFF
15 TRBJ1-1 TRBV18 CASSPLNDENTEAFF
14 TRBJ2-2 TRBV7-2 CASSPVVGTGELFF
18 TRBJ2-7 TRBV4-2 CASSQDIAPTGSDYEQYF
14 TRBJ2-5 TRBV24-1 CATSDFGLGETQYF
14 TRBJ1-2 TRBV7-2 CASSSQGPLYGYTF
16 TRBJ2-7 TRBV12-3/TRBV12-4 CASSFVLDSPPDEQYF
20 TRBJ2-1 TRBV7-2 CASSRPITRLGQGAYNEQFF
13 TRBJ1-1 TRBV7-2 CASSPAGRAEAFF
13 TRBJ1-1 TRBV10-3 CAISEVAEIEAFF